One sample yielded the 18 T cell receptor beta chains listed below, sequenced in a study of shared clonotypes between healthy human individuals. Assay used: immunoSEQ multiplex PCR; TCRdb lists only in-frame clones, some missing. The profile shows more than 850,000 clones, around 82% of them singletons. The specimen was memory CD4+ T cells from PBMCs. Subset of the sample: CD45RA-negative fraction. These receptors were collected from a man younger than 30 in good health. Some clones in this sample may be carry-over from other donors' samples.

The chain couples TRBV11-3 to TRBJ2-5; TRBD1 matches 7 bases. J gave up 0 bases and V 1 base, and 2 bases lay outside the gene matches. The CDR3 is made up of 15 amino acids. Germline values: CDR1 SGHNT, CDR2 YENEEA. The CDR3 DNA follows: TGTGCCAGCAGCTTAGGGACAGGATACCAAGAGACCCAGTACTTC. Encoded protein: CASSLGTGYQETQYF.

This clone was counted once. The chain uses TRBV18 and TRBJ2-7, with TRBD2 identical over 13 bases. Germline CDR1 and CDR2: KGHSH and LQKENI. The CDR3 consists of 16 residues. V lost 5 bases and J lost 1; bases outside the gene matches: 5. Here the CDR3 DNA reads TGTGCCAGCTCATCTACTAGCGGGGGGGTGTCCTACGAGCAGTACTTC. It yields the protein CASSSTSGGVSYEQYF.

The genes are TRBV2 and TRBJ2-2; 10 bases map to TRBD1. The CDR3 contains 15 residues. V lost 6 bases, J lost 2 bases, and 3 bases stayed unmatched. CDR1 is SNHLY, CDR2 FYNNEI, per germline. This chain's CDR3 is CASRGQGENTGELFF. The CDR3 region has the DNA TGTGCCAGCAGAGGACAGGGGGAAAACACCGGGGAGCTGTTTTTT.

This chain links TRBV28 with TRBJ2-1; 11 bases are shared with TRBD2. The CDR3 is made up of 15 amino acids. Germline CDR1 and CDR2: MDHEN and SYDVKM. V shed 11 bases and J 4 bases; nucleotides not matched to a gene: 10. CDR3 sequence (DNA): TGTGCCTCTTTAGAGGTAGCGGGAGGGTACAATGAGCAGTTCTTC. It is translated as CASLEVAGGYNEQFF.

The V and J genes are TRBV19 and TRBJ1-5; TRBD1 matches at 8 bases. The junction had 9 bases not matched to a gene; V was cut back by 5 bases and J by 9 bases. CDR3 size: 14 residues. In germline, CDR1 is LNHDA, CDR2 SQIVND (reference sequence). CDR3 amino acids: CASSVNRGERPQHF. In nucleotides, the CDR3 is TGTGCCAGTAGTGTGAACAGGGGGGAACGGCCCCAGCATTTT.

This chain connects TRBV28 to TRBJ1-6; 7 bases are a match to TRBD1. J was trimmed by 7 bases and V by 6 bases; bases with no gene match: 3. Germline V CDR1 and CDR2: MDHEN, SYDVKM. The CDR3 extends over 13 amino acids. CDR3 in DNA: TGTGCCAGCAGAACGGGACAGAATTCACCCCTCCACTTT. Amino acid sequence: CASRTGQNSPLHF. Based on the CDR3 plus reference TRBV28 and TRBJ1-6, the full variable domain is DVKVTQSSRYLVKRTGEKVFLECVQDMDHENMFWYRQDPGLGLRLIYFSYDVKMKEKGDIPEGYSVSREKKERFSLILESASTNQTSMYLCASRTGQNSPLHFGNGTRLTVT.

In this sample, this clone turned up a few times. V and J are TRBV14 and TRBJ1-6, with TRBD1 as a possible D gene (5 bases). The CDR3 runs to 14 residues. Deletions cut 5 bases from V and 7 bases from J, with 12 bases between. Germline V lookup: CDR1 SGHDN, CDR2 FVKESK. CDR3 coding DNA: TGTGCCAGCAGCTTCGGGACGGTGAATTCACCCCTCCACTTT. This translates into CASSFGTVNSPLHF. The full variable domain, completed using reference TRBV14 and TRBJ1-6, is EAGVTQFPSHSVIEKGQTVTLRCDPISGHDNLYWYRRVMGKEIKFLLHFVKESKQDESGMPNNRFLAERTGGTYSTLKVQPAELEDSGVYFCASSFGTVNSPLHFGNGTRLTVT.

The V call is TRBV11-2, the J call TRBJ2-1, with unresolved D. The germline V gene has CDR1 SGHAT and CDR2 FQNNGV. CDR3 length: 12 amino acids. V lost 4 bases, J lost 5 bases, and 6 bases lay in between. The CDR3 region has the DNA TGTGCCAGCAGCTCCCAGAACAATGAGCAGTTCTTC. This encodes CASSSQNNEQFF.

This clone appeared once. The rearrangement uses TRBV5-4 and TRBJ1-4; D not resolved. The germline V gene encodes CDR1 SGHNT and CDR2 YYREEE (reference sequence). Between the trimmed V and J ends, which lost 3 bases and 12 bases, there was a span of 18 bases. The CDR3 is made up of 14 amino acids. DNA for the CDR3: TGTGCCAGCAGCTCTTTCCTTTCCGGGTCAGAACTGTTTTTT. Amino acids: CASSSFLSGSELFF. Full variable domain (missing parts from reference TRBV5-4 and TRBJ1-4): ETGVTQSPTHLIKTRGQQVTLRCSSQSGHNTVSWYQQALGQGPQFIFQYYREEENGRGNFPPRFSGLQFPNYSSELNVNALELDDSALYLCASSSFLSGSELFFGSGTQLSVL.

The chain combines TRBV27 with TRBJ2-3, with no clear D. The CDR3 consists of 16 residues. Germline V gene lookup returns CDR1 MNHEY and CDR2 SMNVEV (reference sequence). Trimming took off 7 bases at V and 6 bases at J, with 23 bases between the two ends. The CDR3 loop is CASTLSARYRWDTQYF. Written as DNA, the CDR3 is TGTGCCAGCACCCTCTCCGCTCGGTATCGGTGGGATACGCAGTATTTT.

This chain uses TRBV9 with TRBJ2-7; D uncertain. This CDR3 is built from 16 residues. Trimming shortened V by 0 bases and J by 0 bases, and 13 bases separated the two germline ends. Germline CDR1 is SGDLS and CDR2 is YYNGEE. The CDR3 sequence is CASSVGVLANSYEQYF. The CDR3 coding sequence is TGTGCCAGCAGCGTAGGCGTATTAGCCAACTCCTACGAGCAGTACTTC.

This clone showed up many times. This chain connects TRBV12-1 to TRBJ2-7. TRBV12-1 is deemed a pseudogene. This CDR3 is built from 16 residues. The CDR3 loop is CASSIPPSELRFAQYF. CDR3 nucleotide sequence: TGTGCCAGCAGCATACCGCCTTCGGAGCTCAGGTTCGCGCAGTACTTC.

The rearrangement uses TRBV10-1 and TRBJ2-1; no reliable D call. The CDR3 totals 12 residues. CDR1 and CDR2 (germline): WNHNN, SYGVQD (reference sequence). Trimming pared 2 bases from V and 5 bases from J, leaving 4 bases between. The CDR3 bases are TGCGCCAGCAGTGAGGGGGACAATGAGCAGTTCTTC. This gives the protein CASSEGDNEQFF.

The chain combines TRBV4-2 with TRBJ2-7; TRBD2 agrees at 9 bases. V lost 3 bases, J lost 4 bases, and 13 bases stayed unmatched. The CDR3 spans 17 residues. Per the germline V gene, CDR1 is LGHNA and CDR2 is YNFKEQ. In nucleotides, the CDR3 is TGTGCCAGCAGCCACGGTCTTAGCGGGAGTTCTGGGTACGAGCAGTACTTC. Its protein is CASSHGLSGSSGYEQYF.

For this clone: Other DNA sequences from this sample encode an identical CDR3 as well. J is TRBJ2-2 and V is TRBV5-6; D gene uncertain. The germline V and J ends were trimmed by 1 base and 1 base, with 5 bases remaining between them. There are 14 residues in the CDR3. CDR1 and CDR2 from the germline V gene are SGHDT and YYEEEE. Here the CDR3 DNA reads TGTGCCAGCAGCTTGTTTCGGAACACCGGGGAGCTGTTTTTT. Translated: CASSLFRNTGELFF.

V usage is TRBV7-8 and J usage is TRBJ2-7, with D perhaps matching TRBD1 or TRBD2 (5 bases each). Germline CDR1 is SGHVS and CDR2 is FQNEAQ. Trimming took 6 bases from V and 6 from J, leaving 18 bases between them. The CDR3 covers 14 residues. The DNA of the CDR3 is TGTGCCAGCAGTATGGGACCGAGGACATCCGAGCAGTACTTC. Translating it yields CASSMGPRTSEQYF. Looking up the rest from reference TRBV7-8 and TRBJ2-7 gives the full variable domain: GAGVSQSPRYKVAKRGQDVALRCDPISGHVSLFWYQQALGQGPEFLTYFQNEAQLDKSGLPSDRFFAERPEGSVSTLKIQRTQQEDSAVYLCASSMGPRTSEQYFGPGTRLTVT.

A remark on this clone: This may be a read error: a much more frequent sequence differs by one nucleotide. The chain couples TRBV7-2 to TRBJ2-3; D is possibly TRBD2 (5 bases). There are 11 residues in the CDR3. Germline loops: CDR1 SGHTA, CDR2 FQGNSA. V was clipped by 5 bases and J by 5 bases, with 5 bases between them. CDR3 amino acids: CASSREDTQYF. DNA of the CDR3: TGTGCCAGCAGCCGGGAAGATACGCAGTATTTT.

This chain joins TRBV10-3 and TRBJ1-5, with 7 nucleotides matching TRBD1. Per germline, CDR1 ENHRY and CDR2 SYGVKD. V lost 3 bases and J lost 6; bases outside the gene matches: 2. The CDR3 runs 13 residues. CDR3: CAISDRGVQPQHF. The CDR3 region has the DNA TGTGCCATCAGTGACAGGGGGGTTCAGCCCCAGCATTTT.